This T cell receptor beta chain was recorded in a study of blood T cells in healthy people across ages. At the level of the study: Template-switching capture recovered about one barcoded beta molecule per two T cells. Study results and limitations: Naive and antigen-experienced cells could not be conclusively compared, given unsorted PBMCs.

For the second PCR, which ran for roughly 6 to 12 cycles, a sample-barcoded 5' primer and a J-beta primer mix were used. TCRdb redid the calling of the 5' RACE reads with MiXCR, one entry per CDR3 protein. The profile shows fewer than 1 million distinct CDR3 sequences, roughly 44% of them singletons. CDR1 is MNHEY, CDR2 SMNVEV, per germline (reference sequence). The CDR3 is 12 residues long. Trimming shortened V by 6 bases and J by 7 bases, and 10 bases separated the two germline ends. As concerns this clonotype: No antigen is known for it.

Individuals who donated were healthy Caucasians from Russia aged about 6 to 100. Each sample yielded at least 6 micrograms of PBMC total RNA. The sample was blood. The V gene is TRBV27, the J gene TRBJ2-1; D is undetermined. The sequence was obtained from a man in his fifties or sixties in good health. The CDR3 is CASSTNLNEQFF. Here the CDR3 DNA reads TGTGCCAGCAGCACGAACCTTAATGAGCAGTTCTTC.